This T cell receptor beta chain stems from a study of blood T cell repertoires in COVID-19 (TCRdb year 2020). About the study as a whole: Collaborator samples came from the United States, Italy and Spain and covered acute and convalescent phases of COVID-19. The prospective study material was composed of cDNA or gDNA derived from T cells, B-cell-depleted T cells, or PBMCs. The dataset comprised deeply sampled blood TCRbeta repertoires from subjects exposed to, actively infected with, or recovered from COVID-19. A freely available public database, intended as a resource for researchers studying the immune response to SARS-CoV-2, is where the repertoires were released. Samples came from the ongoing ImmuneRACE study (first 160 participants) plus 1,254 subjects from 6 global collaborators. A de-identified subject ID, COVID-19 status, age in years and sex were almost always included in the sample metadata. Where available, HLA class I and class II types were obtained from metadata supplied by the sample provider rather than from assay-based typing.

V and J lose 2 bases and 4 bases, and a span of 11 bases separates them. The germline V gene encodes CDR1 KGHDR and CDR2 SFDVKD. The CDR3 spans 15 residues, from the cysteine through the phenylalanine. The CDR3 DNA has 45 bases and is translated from base 1. Each collaborating institution followed its own protocols to collect whole blood in K2EDTA tubes. For TCRbeta analysis, collaborator samples were shipped as frozen whole blood, as isolated PBMCs, or as DNA extracted from either sample type. Turning to this clone: Its cognate antigen has yet to be identified. No much larger clone is present one base from it, and per-base qualities are unavailable.

TCRbeta CDR3 regions were amplified from genomic DNA by means of the immunoSEQ Assay, a bias-controlled multiplex PCR. In the original analysis: Within the assay, amplification of reference gene primers was used to estimate how many nucleated cells each sample contained. To quantify the absolute abundance of each unique TCRbeta CDR3 rearrangement, sequence reads were collapsed and filtered. For each sample, productive Simpson clonality was calculated as the square root of Simpson's diversity index across productive rearrangements. Imported from immuneACCESS, the table was reduced by TCRdb to in-frame sequences with V and J called. These copies leave out some clones; in studies compared against another copy, an unresolved V gene accounts for under half, and the cause of the remainder is not known. V, J and clone size reflect that table, while D and trimming were determined from the DNA. A total of roughly 150,000 clones appear in this sample, approximately 82% of them only once. The ten largest account for under 12% of the sample.

The paper as a whole reports these results and caveats: How much clinical and demographic metadata was included differed by source and by participant, and the metadata was provided uncurated.

The chain employs TRBV24-1 and TRBJ1-3, with TRBD1 perhaps the D gene, on 6 matching bases. Source material: peripheral blood. This clonotype was sampled from a woman older than 75 with active or convalescent COVID-19. The base sequence is TGTGCCACCAGTGATTCGCGGGGGCCCGGAAACACCATATATTTT. This sequence encodes CATSDSRGPGNTIYF.